Each of the 9 T cell receptor beta chains below was sequenced from the same sample in a study of response to subunit inactivated influenza vaccine. TCRdb itself ran the RT-PCR reads through MiXCR, one entry per CDR3 protein. Here the sample spans approximately 160,000 distinct CDR3 sequences, around 11% being singletons. The sequenced sample was CD8+ T cells sorted from PBMCs, obtained around 25 months after vaccination. These receptors all stem from a man aged 50 to 69 who received an inactivated influenza vaccine.

At least ten counts were recorded for this clonotype. The V gene is TRBV15, the J gene TRBJ2-1, with 9 bases matching TRBD1. Unmatched junction bases numbered 0, after V lost 3 bases and J lost 3 bases. This CDR3 spans 14 amino acids. CDR1 is LNHNV, CDR2 YYDKDF, per germline (reference sequence). The CDR3 coding sequence is TGTGCCACCAGCAGGACAGGGGGCTACAATGAGCAGTTCTTC. This translates into CATSRTGGYNEQFF.

The chain is built from TRBV30 and TRBJ2-1, with 11 bases matching TRBD2. This CDR3 is built from 14 residues. V dropped 1 base and J dropped 9; count of bases not matched to a gene: 5. In germline, CDR1 is GTSNPN, CDR2 SVGIG (reference sequence). In DNA, the CDR3 is TGTGCCTGGAGTGGACTAGCGGGAATGGGTGAGCAGTTCTTC. Protein product: CAWSGLAGMGEQFF.

In this sample, this clonotype turned up a few times. The chain links TRBV11-2 to TRBJ1-1; D is ambiguous. Looked up from germline, CDR1 is SGHAT and CDR2 is FQNNGV. V lost 7 bases and J 0 bases, leaving 12 bases between the germline ends. CDR3 size: 14 residues. CDR3 in DNA: TGTGCCAGCAATCCAACACTCATGAACACTGAAGCTTTCTTT. It translates to CASNPTLMNTEAFF.

The rearrangement links TRBV15 to TRBJ2-6, with D possibly TRBD2 on 5 matching bases. V was shortened by 1 base and J by 4 bases, with 11 bases between the two germline ends. Looked up from germline, CDR1 is LNHNV and CDR2 is YYDKDF (reference sequence). There are 16 residues in the CDR3. The CDR3 bases are TGTGCCACCAGCAGAGCTCGGGGATTCGGGGCCAACGTCCTGACTTTC. It codes for CATSRARGFGANVLTF.

This clonotype was detected a few times. The chain couples TRBV7-3 to TRBJ2-3; D is unresolved. The CDR3 is 13 residues long. The V and J ends lost 4 bases and 5 bases respectively, with 10 bases between them. CDR1 is SGHTA, CDR2 FQGTGA, per germline. The CDR3 reads CASSSLSGDTQYF. CDR3 nucleotides: TGTGCCAGCAGCTCCCTATCGGGAGATACGCAGTATTTT.

This clonotype was observed a few times. The chain uses TRBV4-3 and TRBJ2-1, with D uncertain. CDR1 is LGHNA, CDR2 YSLEER, per germline. The V gene lost 4 bases and the J gene lost 2 bases, with 15 bases spanning the gap. The CDR3 is 16 amino acids. CDR3 loop: CASSPWSLETYNEQFF. DNA for the CDR3: TGCGCCAGCAGCCCATGGAGTTTGGAAACCTACAATGAGCAGTTCTTC.

This clonotype was seen a single time. The chain employs TRBV6-2 or TRBV6-3 and TRBJ1-2; D is unclear. Trimming cost V 7 bases and J 4 bases, with 7 bases left between them. There are 11 residues in the CDR3. Germline assignment: CDR1 MNHEY and CDR2 SVGEGT. The CDR3 reads CASIGSYGYTF. DNA of the CDR3: TGTGCCAGCATAGGATCCTATGGCTACACCTTC.

The chain combines TRBV27 with TRBJ1-5; a possible D gene is TRBD1 (6 bases). Trimming shortened V by 0 bases and J by 6 bases, and 21 bases separated the two germline ends. The CDR3 length is 18 residues. Germline CDR1 MNHEY, CDR2 SMNVEV (reference sequence). The CDR3 DNA follows: TGTGCCAGCAGTTTATCGACCCGGGGGCTCTTTGCGGGTCAGCCCCAGCATTTT. Protein: CASSLSTRGLFAGQPQHF.

The CDR3 protein is CASRLPGQGPAGELFF. The CDR3 DNA sequence: TGTGCCAGTAGGCTTCCGGGACAGGGCCCCGCCGGGGAGCTGTTTTTT. The chain combines TRBV28 with TRBJ2-2, with TRBD1 matching 9 bases. Looked up from germline, CDR1 is MDHEN and CDR2 is SYDVKM. Trimming removed 9 bases from V and 6 bases from J; junction bases left unmatched: 14. This CDR3 comprises 16 residues.